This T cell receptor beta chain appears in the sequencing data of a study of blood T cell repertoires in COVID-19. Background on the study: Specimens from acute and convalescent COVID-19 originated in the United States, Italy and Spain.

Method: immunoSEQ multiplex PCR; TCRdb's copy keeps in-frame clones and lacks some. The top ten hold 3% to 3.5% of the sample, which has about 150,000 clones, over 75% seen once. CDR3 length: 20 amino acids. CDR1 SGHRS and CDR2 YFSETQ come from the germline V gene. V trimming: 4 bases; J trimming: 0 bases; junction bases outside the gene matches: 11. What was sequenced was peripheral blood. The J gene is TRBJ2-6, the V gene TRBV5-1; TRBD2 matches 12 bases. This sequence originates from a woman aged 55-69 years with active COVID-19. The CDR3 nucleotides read TGCGCCAGCAGCAAAGGACTAGCGGGACCGCGTGGCTCTGGGGCCAACGTCCTGACTTTC. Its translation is CASSKGLAGPRGSGANVLTF.